This T cell receptor beta chain was sequenced in a study of blood T cell repertoires in COVID-19. The wider study: The origin of the acute and convalescent COVID-19 samples was the United States, Italy and Spain. T cells, B-cell-depleted T cells, or PBMCs provided the cDNA or gDNA that served as material.

As handled by the study authors: Reference gene primer amplification in the assay estimated nucleated cell counts. Some clones are missing from TCRdb's copy, which holds only in-frame ones; the method was immunoSEQ multiplex PCR. V and J calls and clone size are as listed in that table; D and trimming were resolved from the DNA. This table has around 160,000 clones, approximately 91% appearing once. Germline V gene data show CDR1 as SEHNR and CDR2 as FQNEAQ (reference sequence). The CDR3 sequence is 15 residues long. Germline trimming cut 5 bases from V and 5 bases from J; bases unmatched to any gene: 6.

The sequence came from a man in his late teens or twenties with acute or convalescent COVID-19. Sequencing input: peripheral blood. This chain joins TRBV7-9 and TRBJ2-5; 12 bases line up with TRBD2. The CDR3 sequence is CASSETSGSRETQYF. The CDR3 DNA is TGTGCCAGCAGCGAGACTAGCGGGAGTCGGGAGACCCAGTACTTC.